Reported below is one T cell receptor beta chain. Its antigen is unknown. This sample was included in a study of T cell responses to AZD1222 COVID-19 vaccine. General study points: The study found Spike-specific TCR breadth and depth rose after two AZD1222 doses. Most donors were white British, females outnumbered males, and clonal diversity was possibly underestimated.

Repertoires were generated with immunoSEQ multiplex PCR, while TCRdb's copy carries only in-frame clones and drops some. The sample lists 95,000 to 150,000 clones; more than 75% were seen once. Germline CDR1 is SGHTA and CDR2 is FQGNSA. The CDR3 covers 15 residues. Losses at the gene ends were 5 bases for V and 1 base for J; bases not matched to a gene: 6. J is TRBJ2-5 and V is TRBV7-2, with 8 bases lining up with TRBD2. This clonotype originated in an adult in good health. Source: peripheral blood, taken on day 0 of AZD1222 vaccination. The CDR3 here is CASSQGAGGQETQYF. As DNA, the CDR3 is TGTGCCAGCAGCCAAGGGGCGGGGGGCCAAGAGACCCAGTACTTC. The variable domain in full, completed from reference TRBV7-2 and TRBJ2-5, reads GAGVSQSPSNKVTEKGKDVELRCDPISGHTALYWYRQSLGQGLEFLIYFQGNSAPDKSGLPSDRFSAERTGGSVSTLTIQRTQQEDSAVYLCASSQGAGGQETQYFGPGTRLLVL.